This passage covers 29 T cell receptor beta chains from one sample sequenced in a study of blood T cell repertoires in COVID-19. The repertoire was sequenced with immunoSEQ multiplex PCR; TCRdb's copy has only in-frame clones and lacks some. The data contain 200,000 to 300,000 clones, around 85% of them seen just once; the ten biggest clones take up about 6.3%. The sequenced sample was peripheral blood. The receptors originated from a woman aged 55-70 years with active or convalescent COVID-19.

V gene TRBV6-4 combines with J gene TRBJ2-3; a weak D match, TRBD2 (6 bases). V lost 8 bases and J 5 bases, leaving 14 bases between the germline ends. The germline CDR1 and CDR2 sequences are MRHNA and SNTAGT. This CDR3 is built from 13 residues. The DNA for the CDR3 is TGTGCCAGCGGGAGGAGCGCGGGAGATACGCAGTATTTT. This sequence encodes CASGRSAGDTQYF.

This clone appeared a single time. The rearrangement links TRBV7-2 to TRBJ2-1; no reliable D call. The V gene lost 1 base and the J gene lost 1 base, with 2 bases spanning the gap. From germline, CDR1 is SGHTA and CDR2 FQGNSA. The CDR3 consists of 13 residues. The CDR3 protein is CASSLVSYNEQFF. In nucleotides, the CDR3 is TGTGCCAGCAGCTTAGTATCCTACAATGAGCAGTTCTTC.

The chain combines TRBV6-2 or TRBV6-3 with TRBJ2-1; TRBD2 matches 11 bases. Germline-derived CDR1 and CDR2 are MNHEY and SVGEGT. Losses at the gene ends were 2 bases for V and 8 bases for J; bases not matched to a gene: 11. The CDR3 loop spans 17 amino acids. CDR3 DNA: TGTGCCAGCAGTTACGGAGGTAGCGGGAGGGCCGGGTATGAGCAGTTCTTC. Translating it yields CASSYGGSGRAGYEQFF.

This clone was counted a single time. In nucleotides, the CDR3 is TGTGCCAGCAGCGCTGGACTAGCGGATCACTACGAGCAGTACTTC. This gives the protein CASSAGLADHYEQYF. The chain recombines TRBV9 with TRBJ2-7; 10 positions match TRBD2. Germline V gene sequence: CDR1 SGDLS, CDR2 YYNGEE. The junction had 6 bases not matched to a gene; V was cut back by 3 bases and J by 3 bases. This CDR3 is 15 amino acids long.

The J gene is TRBJ2-3, the V gene TRBV28; D may be TRBD2 (7 bases). The CDR3 spans 16 residues. V was trimmed by 1 base and J by 2 bases, leaving 13 bases between them. Germline V gives CDR1 MDHEN, CDR2 SYDVKM. The CDR3 nucleotides read TGTGCCAGCAGTTTATTAACGGCGGGGGCCACAGATACGCAGTATTTT. It encodes CASSLLTAGATDTQYF. The full variable domain, rest sourced from reference TRBV28 and TRBJ2-3, is DVKVTQSSRYLVKRTGEKVFLECVQDMDHENMFWYRQDPGLGLRLIYFSYDVKMKEKGDIPEGYSVSREKKERFSLILESASTNQTSMYLCASSLLTAGATDTQYFGPGTRLTVL.

This chain joins TRBV3-1 (or the pseudogene TRBV3-2) and TRBJ1-1; TRBD1 is a possible D gene (6 bases). This CDR3 is 14 amino acids long. The germline V gene has CDR1 LGHDT and CDR2 YNNKEL (reference sequence). V lost 3 bases to trimming and J lost 0 bases, with 8 bases between them. CDR3 amino acids: CASSQGQVNTEAFF. The CDR3 DNA reads as TGTGCCAGCAGCCAGGGACAAGTGAACACTGAAGCTTTCTTT.

The CDR3 DNA follows: TGTGCCAGTAGTATAGTTCGCAGGGGGTCTGAAAAACTGTTTTTT. It is translated as CASSIVRRGSEKLFF. The chain combines TRBV19 with TRBJ1-4; 7 nucleotides agree with TRBD1. This CDR3 region has 15 residues. Trimming removed 1 base from V and 7 bases from J; junction bases left unmatched: 6. Germline V gene sequence: CDR1 LNHDA, CDR2 SQIVND (reference sequence).

This clone has at least ten counts. The chain recombines TRBV3-1 (or the pseudogene TRBV3-2) with TRBJ2-2, with D perhaps matching TRBD2 (6 bases). The CDR3 loop spans 13 amino acids. Germline V CDR1 and CDR2: LGHDT, YNNKEL (reference sequence). V lost 4 bases, J lost 6 bases, and 9 bases lay in between. Written as DNA, the CDR3 is TGTGCCAGCAGCCTTAGACTAGCCGGGGAGCTGTTTTTT. It codes for CASSLRLAGELFF.

This clone has only one observation. The CDR3 reads CASSTGVGNTIYF. The CDR3 region has the DNA TGTGCCAGTAGTACAGGGGTGGGAAACACCATATATTTT. The chain employs TRBV19 and TRBJ1-3; D perhaps matches TRBD1 (6 bases). The CDR3 consists of 13 residues. V lost 4 bases and J 4 bases, leaving 8 bases between the germline ends. Germline-derived CDR1 and CDR2 are LNHDA and SQIVND (reference sequence).

This clone has more than one count but fewer than ten. The chain carries TRBV6-5 and TRBJ1-1, with 7 bases lining up with TRBD1. V was pared by 10 bases and J by 4 bases, with 6 bases of the junction left unmatched. This CDR3 spans 12 amino acids. CDR1 is MNHEY and CDR2 is SVGAGI in the germline V gene. The CDR3 here is CAIGRGSTEAFF. In DNA form, the CDR3 reads TGTGCCATTGGCAGGGGGTCCACTGAAGCTTTCTTT.

The chain uses TRBV11-3 and TRBJ2-5, with a possible D match to TRBD2 (6 bases). Germline values: CDR1 SGHNT, CDR2 YENEEA. With 0 bases removed from V and 5 bases from J, the gap between germline ends came to 13 bases. CDR3 length: 15 residues. In DNA, the CDR3 is TGTGCCAGCAGCTTAGATGGGACTCTGCGGGAGACCCAGTACTTC. This codes for CASSLDGTLRETQYF.

This clone was counted between two and nine times. The chain is built from TRBV6-5 and TRBJ2-1; D might be TRBD1 (5 bases). The CDR3 covers 12 residues. V lost 6 bases and J lost 4, with 7 bases in between. Germline V gene data show CDR1 as MNHEY and CDR2 as SVGAGI. CDR3 DNA sequence: TGTGCCAGCAGGGCAGGGTACAATGAGCAGTTCTTC. Protein product: CASRAGYNEQFF.

The chain recombines TRBV28 with TRBJ1-1; D unclear. From germline, CDR1 is MDHEN and CDR2 SYDVKM. Trimming removed 3 bases at V and 5 bases at J, with 7 bases between. The CDR3 is 12 residues long. CDR3 residues: CASSFMRTEAFF. The CDR3 nucleotides read TGTGCCAGCAGTTTTATGAGGACTGAAGCTTTCTTT.

J is TRBJ2-3 and V is TRBV24-1, with 8 bases fitting TRBD1. Losses at the gene ends were 1 base for V and 4 bases for J; bases not matched to a gene: 6. Germline CDR1 reads KGHDR; CDR2 reads SFDVKD. The CDR3 consists of 16 residues. In DNA form, the CDR3 reads TGTGCCACCAGTGATTTCTTGGACAGGGAACCAGATACGCAGTATTTT. Translation: CATSDFLDREPDTQYF.

On this clone itself: Sequence at one end of the junction differs from germline and may be a read error. The rearrangement uses TRBV7-7 and TRBJ2-3; 11 positions agree with TRBD2. There are 15 residues in the CDR3. CDR1 SSHAT and CDR2 FNYEAQ come from the germline V gene (reference sequence). The CDR3 loop is CASSPGLAATDTQYF. CDR3 nucleotide sequence: TGTGCTAGCAGCCCGGGACTAGCGGCAACAGATACGCAGTATTTT.

This rearrangement joins TRBV18 to TRBJ1-1, with TRBD1 identical over 10 bases. V shed 5 bases and J 6 bases; nucleotides not matched to a gene: 15. The CDR3 consists of 17 residues. CDR1 is KGHSH, CDR2 LQKENI, per germline. The CDR3 sequence: CASSSLPGQGKISEAFF. CDR3 in DNA: TGTGCCAGCTCATCCCTACCGGGACAGGGGAAGATCTCTGAAGCTTTCTTT. Full variable domain (outside the CDR3, taken from reference TRBV18 and TRBJ1-1): NAGVMQNPRHLVRRRGQEARLRCSPMKGHSHVYWYRQLPEEGLKFMVYLQKENIIDESGMPKERFSAEFPKEGPSILRIQQVVRGDSAAYFCASSSLPGQGKISEAFFGQGTRLTVV.

This clone occurred a few times. At the DNA level, this CDR3 is encoded by other sequences in the same sample as well. The chain has TRBV5-4 and TRBJ2-5; 10 bases are a match to TRBD2. CDR3 length equals 14 residues. The trim removed 5 bases at V and 2 bases at J, leaving 3 bases unmatched. Germline V gene data show CDR1 as SGHNT and CDR2 as YYREEE (reference sequence). CDR3 protein: CASSLAGVQETQYF. The CDR3 DNA is TGTGCCAGCAGTCTAGCGGGGGTACAAGAGACCCAGTACTTC.

This chain uses TRBV5-1 with TRBJ2-7, with TRBD2 matching 9 bases. The CDR3 consists of 15 residues. Germline V gene data show CDR1 as SGHRS and CDR2 as YFSETQ. Germline trimming cut 3 bases from V and 0 bases from J; bases unmatched to any gene: 4. The CDR3 loop reads CASSYSGGLSYEQYF. CDR3 in DNA: TGCGCCAGCAGCTATAGCGGGGGCCTCTCCTACGAGCAGTACTTC.

The rearrangement joins TRBV6-6 to TRBJ1-5; TRBD1 matches 8 bases. With V trimmed by 6 bases and J by 4 bases, 8 bases remained unmatched. The CDR3 has 15 amino acids. Germline CDR1 MNHNY, CDR2 SVGAGI (reference sequence). The CDR3 spells CASRGTGGGNQPQHF. The CDR3 DNA is TGTGCCAGCAGAGGAACAGGGGGTGGGAATCAGCCCCAGCATTTT.

V is TRBV6-5 and J is TRBJ1-4, with 7 nucleotides matching TRBD1. The CDR3 is made up of 15 amino acids. In germline, CDR1 is MNHEY, CDR2 SVGAGI. The V and J ends lost 4 bases and 7 bases, in that order; junction bases with no gene match: 9. CDR3 loop: CASSSPGQPFEKLFF. In DNA, the CDR3 is TGTGCCAGCAGTTCCCCGGGACAGCCTTTTGAAAAACTGTTTTTT.

The J gene is TRBJ1-1, the V gene TRBV19, with 10 bases fitting TRBD1. Looked up from germline, CDR1 is LNHDA and CDR2 is SQIVND (reference sequence). The V and J ends lost 1 base and 5 bases, in that order; junction bases with no gene match: 7. This CDR3 has 16 residues. The CDR3 DNA reads TGTGCCAGTAGTATAGCGCCGGGACAGGGGAGTACTGAAGCTTTCTTT. This gives the protein CASSIAPGQGSTEAFF.

The rearrangement joins TRBV4-1 to TRBJ2-3; 8 bases agree with TRBD1. The CDR3 has 15 residues. With V trimmed by 1 base and J by 2 bases, 2 bases remained unmatched. CDR1 is MGHRA and CDR2 is YSYEKL in the germline V gene. The CDR3 reads CASSQGQGPTDTQYF. CDR3 DNA: TGCGCCAGCAGCCAAGGACAGGGGCCCACAGATACGCAGTATTTT.

The chain is built from TRBV4-2 and TRBJ2-2, with D tentatively TRBD1 (5 bases). V was cut by 3 bases and J by 5 bases, with 16 bases left in between. The germline V gene encodes CDR1 LGHNA and CDR2 YNFKEQ. The CDR3 runs to 16 residues. The DNA for the CDR3 is TGTGCCAGCAGCCAGGCCATCCTGGGGCCGACCGGGGAGCTGTTTTTT. This codes for CASSQAILGPTGELFF.

V usage is TRBV19 and J usage is TRBJ2-2; D is possibly TRBD1 (6 bases). The germline gives CDR1 LNHDA, CDR2 SQIVND (reference sequence). Trimming cost V 4 bases and J 3 bases, with 21 bases left between them. The CDR3 has 18 amino acids. The CDR3 reads CASSSYRDPGTYTGELFF. In nucleotides, the CDR3 is TGTGCCAGTAGTAGCTACAGGGACCCAGGAACTTACACCGGGGAGCTGTTTTTT.

The rearrangement joins TRBV18 to TRBJ2-4; D is perhaps TRBD1 (5 bases). Trimming removed 3 bases at V and 0 bases at J, with 9 bases between. CDR3 length: 15 residues. From germline, CDR1 is KGHSH and CDR2 LQKENI. The CDR3 is CASSPATGAKNIQYF. The CDR3, as DNA: TGTGCCAGCTCACCGGCCACAGGAGCCAAAAACATTCAGTACTTC.

The chain recombines TRBV7-8 with TRBJ1-5; no clear D. The CDR3 is 21 residues long. Per germline, CDR1 SGHVS and CDR2 FQNEAQ. V was trimmed by 0 bases and J by 0 bases, leaving 24 bases between them. This CDR3 reads CASSLAYHRIRNRDSNQPQHF. The CDR3 nucleotides are TGTGCCAGCAGCTTAGCGTACCACAGAATAAGAAATCGGGATAGCAATCAGCCCCAGCATTTT.

The count of this clone is one. The V call is TRBV12-3 or TRBV12-4, the J call TRBJ2-4; 7 bases line up with TRBD1. The trim removed 6 bases at V and 8 bases at J, leaving 4 bases unmatched. This CDR3 is built from 12 residues. DNA for the CDR3: TGTGCCAGCAGACGGACAGGAGACATTCAGTACTTC. It encodes CASRRTGDIQYF.

The V and J genes are TRBV7-6 and TRBJ1-5, with D maybe TRBD1 (6 bases). V lost 1 base and J 6 bases, leaving 16 bases between the germline ends. CDR1 is SGHVS and CDR2 is FNYEAQ in the germline V gene. The CDR3 has 16 residues. CDR3: CASSLEAGGPLQPQHF. DNA of the CDR3: TGTGCCAGCAGCTTAGAGGCGGGGGGCCCGCTTCAGCCCCAGCATTTT. Full variable domain (outside the CDR3, taken from reference TRBV7-6 and TRBJ1-5): GAGVSQSPRYKVTKRGQDVALRCDPISGHVSLYWYRQALGQGPEFLTYFNYEAQQDKSGLPNDRFSAERPEGSISTLTIQRTEQRDSAMYRCASSLEAGGPLQPQHFGDGTRLSIL.

In DNA, the CDR3 is TGTGCCAGCAGTCCCCGGACAGGGCATCAGCCCCAGCATTTT. Amino acids: CASSPRTGHQPQHF. V usage is TRBV28 and J usage is TRBJ1-5, with TRBD1 matching 8 bases. This CDR3 is built from 14 residues. Germline assignment: CDR1 MDHEN and CDR2 SYDVKM. Unmatched junction bases numbered 5, after V lost 5 bases and J lost 5 bases.